This TCR beta chain derives from a study of cytomegalovirus exposure and HLA in healthy donors. PCR primers comprised 60 Vbeta and 13 Jbeta primers. Sequenced by immunoSEQ multiplex PCR; TCRdb stores in-frame clones only, minus some. The data show 150,000 to 200,000 clones, more than 65% seen once. Germline loops: CDR1 SGHTA, CDR2 FQGTGA. Trimming stripped 4 bases from V and 13 bases from J, with 14 bases between. The CDR3 is 13 residues long. Of note for this clone: Antigen: not known.

Overall study results and limits: It was only CMV serostatus that was available as immune exposure information.

The V gene is TRBV7-3, the J gene TRBJ2-6; possible D gene TRBD1, 5 bases. Specimen: PBMCs. The sequence was obtained from a female donor in good health and CMV-seronegative. DNA of the CDR3: TGTGCCAGCAGCTCGGTGGGCGCAGGGGTCCTGACTTTC. The encoded protein is CASSSVGAGVLTF.